This entry is about one T cell receptor (beta chain). Its matching antigen is unknown. Trimming took off 1 base at V and 4 bases at J, with 10 bases between the two ends. The CDR3 totals 14 residues. Germline CDR1 LNHNV, CDR2 YYDKDF (reference sequence). The sample belongs to a study of T cell responses to AZD1222 COVID-19 vaccine. Points from the study as a whole: Reportedly, nearly half the spike-specific TCRs target unmutated variant regions. A rise in Spike-specific TCR breadth and depth followed two AZD1222 doses. Among the donors, most were white British and more were female, and clonal diversity was possibly underestimated. After the peak T cell response, and only then, were repertoires sampled.

Sequencing used immunoSEQ multiplex PCR; TCRdb keeps in-frame clones, though not all of them. The data contain 130,000 to 150,000 clones, around nine tenths of them singletons. The input for sequencing was peripheral blood, taken on day 0 of MenACWY control vaccination. The clonotype comes from an adult in good health. This rearrangement joins TRBV15 to TRBJ2-5; D possibly corresponds to TRBD2 (6 bases). This CDR3 reads CATSRGGALETQYF. Here the CDR3 DNA reads TGTGCCACCAGCAGAGGCGGGGCCTTAGAGACCCAGTACTTC.